These 11 T cell receptor beta chains originate from one sample sequenced in a study of blood T cell repertoires in COVID-19. Using immunoSEQ multiplex PCR, the repertoire was profiled, and TCRdb retains in-frame clones only, with some absent. The sample lists some 48,000 clones, over 75% occurring once. The sequenced material came from peripheral blood. The receptor source for this set is a man between 65 and 79 years old with acute or convalescent COVID-19.

This clone was recorded only once. This chain uses TRBV5-1 with TRBJ2-1, with a tentative D call TRBD1 (6 bases). The CDR3 totals 12 residues. V lost 4 bases and J lost 8, with 10 bases in between. Germline CDR1 SGHRS, CDR2 YFSETQ. The CDR3 DNA follows: TGCGCCAGCAGCCTCAGGGGCGATGAGCAGTTCTTC. Amino acid sequence: CASSLRGDEQFF.

The genes are TRBV28 and TRBJ1-1; D may be TRBD1 (6 bases). Germline CDR1 MDHEN, CDR2 SYDVKM. Trimming took off 4 bases at V and 6 bases at J, with 15 bases between the two ends. This CDR3 has 14 amino acids. The chain's CDR3 is CASSSSGGRAEAFF. The CDR3 DNA reads TGTGCCAGCAGTTCCTCGGGGGGCCGGGCTGAAGCTTTCTTT.

The rearrangement links TRBV10-1 to TRBJ1-1; no definite D call. Trimming took off 0 bases at V and 4 bases at J, with 9 bases between the two ends. The CDR3 has 14 residues. CDR1 WNHNN and CDR2 SYGVQD come from the germline V gene (reference sequence). The CDR3 bases are TGCGCCAGCAGTGAGTCTCAGGCCTTCACTGAAGCTTTCTTT. The encoded protein is CASSESQAFTEAFF.

The chain is built from TRBV19 and TRBJ2-1; 8 positions agree with TRBD2. Unmatched junction bases numbered 10, after V lost 8 bases and J lost 4 bases. Per the germline V gene, CDR1 is LNHDA and CDR2 is SQIVND (reference sequence). The CDR3 length is 15 residues. CDR3 region: CASGLDSGGYNEQFF. CDR3 coding DNA: TGTGCCAGTGGGCTGGACAGCGGGGGTTACAATGAGCAGTTCTTC.

This chain uses TRBV4-2 with TRBJ2-2, with a tentative D call TRBD2 (6 bases). Trimming shortened V by 6 bases and J by 5 bases, and 7 bases separated the two germline ends. The V gene's germline CDR1 is LGHNA and CDR2 YNFKEQ. The CDR3 is made up of 12 amino acids. The CDR3 protein is CASSGGTGELFF. The CDR3 DNA follows: TGTGCCAGCAGTGGGGGGACCGGGGAGCTGTTTTTT.

The chain links TRBV5-7 to TRBJ1-2, with D perhaps matching TRBD1 (5 bases). TRBV5-7 is filed as an ORF, its function uncertain. The CDR3 extends over 15 amino acids. V was shortened by 3 bases and J by 4 bases, with 16 bases between the two germline ends. The CDR3 region is CASSWGDGGIYGYTF. CDR3 DNA: TGTGCCAGCAGCTGGGGGGACGGGGGGATCTATGGCTACACCTTC.

V and J are TRBV7-2 and TRBJ2-4, with 10 bases matching TRBD2. There are 19 residues in the CDR3. V gave up 6 bases and J gave up 0 bases; unmatched junction bases: 14. Per germline, CDR1 SGHTA and CDR2 FQGNSA. The CDR3 DNA reads TGTGCCAGCAGTCAGGGGGCCAGCGGGGGGGCTTTAGCCAAAAACATTCAGTACTTC. Translating it yields CASSQGASGGALAKNIQYF.

The chain is built from TRBV6-6 and TRBJ2-5; possible D gene TRBD1, 6 bases. The CDR3 extends over 15 amino acids. V was trimmed by 6 bases and J by 1 base, leaving 15 bases between them. CDR1 is MNHNY, CDR2 SVGAGI, per germline (reference sequence). The CDR3 reads CASSPGQSIQETQYF. DNA for the CDR3: TGTGCCAGCAGCCCCGGACAGTCAATCCAAGAGACCCAGTACTTC.

CDR3: CAGQKGGQETQYF. The CDR3 DNA reads TGTGCCGGTCAAAAGGGAGGTCAAGAGACCCAGTACTTC. V is TRBV7-8 and J is TRBJ2-5; D is possibly TRBD2 (6 bases). CDR1 is SGHVS and CDR2 is FQNEAQ in the germline V gene. V dropped 11 bases and J dropped 2 bases, with 15 bases sitting between them. CDR3 length: 13 residues. Supplemented by reference TRBV7-8 and TRBJ2-5, the full variable domain reads GAGVSQSPRYKVAKRGQDVALRCDPISGHVSLFWYQQALGQGPEFLTYFQNEAQLDKSGLPSDRFFAERPEGSVSTLKIQRTQQEDSAVYLCAGQKGGQETQYFGPGTRLLVL.

The rearrangement joins TRBV11-3 to TRBJ2-1; D is possibly TRBD2 (7 bases). Germline V gene data show CDR1 as SGHNT and CDR2 as YENEEA. V was pared by 5 bases and J by 4 bases, with 15 bases between. The CDR3 length is 15 residues. The CDR3 bases are TGTGCCAGCAGCATCTGGGGGGGCCCATACAATGAGCAGTTCTTC. Its translation is CASSIWGGPYNEQFF.

This chain joins TRBV10-3 and TRBJ2-1; TRBD2 agrees at 8 bases. The germline gives CDR1 ENHRY, CDR2 SYGVKD. The CDR3 contains 14 residues. Trimming cost V 10 bases and J 8 bases; bases outside gene matches: 13. Written as DNA, the CDR3 is TGTGCCACAGGGGATTTAGCGGGGCGGGATGAGCAGTTCTTC. Translation: CATGDLAGRDEQFF.